This T cell receptor beta chain was sequenced in a study of cytomegalovirus exposure and HLA in healthy donors. Whole-study results and caveats: Using the classifier, cytomegalovirus status was reportedly diagnosed with high specificity and sensitivity. Researchers catalogued some 160 TCR beta chains as cytomegalovirus-associated.

Notes on this clone: Its specificity is not known.

Data came from immunoSEQ multiplex PCR; TCRdb stores just in-frame clones and leaves some out. The sample contains roughly 70,000 clones, approximately 95% of which appear only once. It was the approximately 130-subject validation cohort, separate from the approximately 700-subject first cohort, to which the donors belonged. Germline-derived CDR1 and CDR2 are MDHEN and SYDVKM. The CDR3 is 13 amino acids. V lost 4 bases and J 2 bases, leaving 9 bases between the germline ends. J is TRBJ2-7 and V is TRBV28; weak D call: TRBD1 (6 bases). The clonotype comes from a man younger than 30 in good health and CMV-seronegative. Material for sequencing was PBMCs. The DNA for the CDR3 is TGTGCCAGCAGTTCGGACAGTACCTACGAGCAGTACTTC. Amino acid sequence: CASSSDSTYEQYF.